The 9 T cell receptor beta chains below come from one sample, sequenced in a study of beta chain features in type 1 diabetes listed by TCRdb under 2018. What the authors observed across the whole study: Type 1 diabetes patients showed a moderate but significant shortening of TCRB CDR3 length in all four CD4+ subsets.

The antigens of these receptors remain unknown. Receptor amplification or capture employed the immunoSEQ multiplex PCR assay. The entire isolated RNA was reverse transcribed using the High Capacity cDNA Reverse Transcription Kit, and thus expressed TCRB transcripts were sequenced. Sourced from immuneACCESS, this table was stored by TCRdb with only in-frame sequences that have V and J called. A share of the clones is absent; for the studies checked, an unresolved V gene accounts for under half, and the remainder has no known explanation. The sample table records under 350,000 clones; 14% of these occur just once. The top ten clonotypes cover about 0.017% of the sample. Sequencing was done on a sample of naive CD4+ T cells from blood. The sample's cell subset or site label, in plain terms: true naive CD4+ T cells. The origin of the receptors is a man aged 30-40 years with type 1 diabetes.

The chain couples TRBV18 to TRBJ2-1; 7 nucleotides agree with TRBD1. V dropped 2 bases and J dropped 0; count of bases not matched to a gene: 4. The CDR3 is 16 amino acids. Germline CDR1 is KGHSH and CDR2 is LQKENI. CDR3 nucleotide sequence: TGTGCCAGCTCACCATACGGACAGGCCTCCTACAATGAGCAGTTCTTC. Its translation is CASSPYGQASYNEQFF. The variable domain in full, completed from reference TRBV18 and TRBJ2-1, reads NAGVMQNPRHLVRRRGQEARLRCSPMKGHSHVYWYRQLPEEGLKFMVYLQKENIIDESGMPKERFSAEFPKEGPSILRIQQVVRGDSAAYFCASSPYGQASYNEQFFGPGTRLTVL.

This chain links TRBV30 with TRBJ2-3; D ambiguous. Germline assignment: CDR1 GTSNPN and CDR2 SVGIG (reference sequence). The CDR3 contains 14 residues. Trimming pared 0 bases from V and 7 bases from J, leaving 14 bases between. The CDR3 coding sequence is TGTGCCTGGAGTGTACGTCTGAGGAGAAATACGCAGTATTTT. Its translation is CAWSVRLRRNTQYF.

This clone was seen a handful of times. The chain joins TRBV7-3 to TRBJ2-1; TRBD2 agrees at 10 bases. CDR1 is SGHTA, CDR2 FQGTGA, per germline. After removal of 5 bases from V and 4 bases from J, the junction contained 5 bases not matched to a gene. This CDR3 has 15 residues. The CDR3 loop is CASSLAGVSYNEQFF. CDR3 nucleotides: TGTGCCAGCAGCCTAGCGGGAGTAAGTTACAATGAGCAGTTCTTC.

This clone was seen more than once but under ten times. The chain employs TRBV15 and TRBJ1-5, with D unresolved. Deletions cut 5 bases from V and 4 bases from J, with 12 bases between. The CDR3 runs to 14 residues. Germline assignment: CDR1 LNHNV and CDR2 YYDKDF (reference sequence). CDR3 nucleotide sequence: TGTGCCACCAGCCGCGGTAAATCTAATCAGCCCCAGCATTTT. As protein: CATSRGKSNQPQHF.

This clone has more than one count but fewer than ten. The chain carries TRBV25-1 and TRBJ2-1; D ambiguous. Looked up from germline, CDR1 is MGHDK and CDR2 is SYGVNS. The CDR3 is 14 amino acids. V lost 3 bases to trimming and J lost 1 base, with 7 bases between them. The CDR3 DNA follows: TGTGCCAGCAGTGACAGAGCGTCCTACAATGAGCAGTTCTTC. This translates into CASSDRASYNEQFF.

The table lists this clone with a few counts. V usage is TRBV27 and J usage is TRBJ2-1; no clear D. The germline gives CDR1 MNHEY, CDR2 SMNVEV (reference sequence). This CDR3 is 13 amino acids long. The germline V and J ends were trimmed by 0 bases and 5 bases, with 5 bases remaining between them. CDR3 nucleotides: TGTGCCAGCAGTTTATCGTATGACAATGAGCAGTTCTTC. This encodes CASSLSYDNEQFF.

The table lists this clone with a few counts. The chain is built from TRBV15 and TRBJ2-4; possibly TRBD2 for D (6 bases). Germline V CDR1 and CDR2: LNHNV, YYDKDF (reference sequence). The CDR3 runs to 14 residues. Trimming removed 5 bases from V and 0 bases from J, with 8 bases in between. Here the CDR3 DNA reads TGTGCCACCAGCGGGGAGGTAGCCAAAAACATTCAGTACTTC. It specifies CATSGEVAKNIQYF.

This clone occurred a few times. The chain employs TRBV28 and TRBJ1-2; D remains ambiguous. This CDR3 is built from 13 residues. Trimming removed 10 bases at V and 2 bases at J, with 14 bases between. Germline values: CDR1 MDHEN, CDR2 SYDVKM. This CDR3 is CATRREDNYGYTF. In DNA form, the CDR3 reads TGTGCCACTAGAAGGGAGGACAACTATGGCTACACCTTC.

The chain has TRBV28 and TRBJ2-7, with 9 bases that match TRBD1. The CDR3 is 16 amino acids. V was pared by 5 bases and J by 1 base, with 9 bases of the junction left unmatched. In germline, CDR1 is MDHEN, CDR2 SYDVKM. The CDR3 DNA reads TGTGCCAGCAGTGGACCGGGACAGGGAAAATCCTACGAGCAGTACTTC. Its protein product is CASSGPGQGKSYEQYF.